These T cell receptor beta chains were read from a single sample in a study of OX40 agonist ivuxolimab in advanced cancers. Data came from immunoSEQ multiplex PCR; TCRdb stores just in-frame clones and leaves some out. The table lists approximately 69,000 clones, 91% of them singletons. This specimen consisted of CD4+ or CD8+ T cells sorted from blood, obtained in a trial of the OX40 agonist ivuxolimab. These TCRs come from an adult with an advanced solid tumor such as melanoma, head and neck, liver or kidney cancer. The CDR3 runs from the conserved cysteine through the conserved F or W. D genes are given only for firm matches. Part of the rows lack a size; the others show once, few, many or a class for expanded clones.

abundance	j_gene	v_gene	d_gene	CDR3nt	CDR3aa
NA	TRBJ2-3	TRBV12-5	TRBD1	TGTGCTAGTGGTGACCGGGACAGGGTAGATACGCAGTATTTT	CASGDRDRVDTQYF
few	TRBJ1-1	TRBV19	TRBD1	TGTGCCAGTAGGGACAGGGGCCTGGGAGCTTTCTTT	CASRDRGLGAFF
few	TRBJ2-7	TRBV18	NA	TGTGCCAGCTCACCACAGGGTTGGGAGCAGTACTTC	CASSPQGWEQYF
NA	TRBJ1-2	TRBV9	NA	TGTGCCAGCAGCGCCATTCCAGAGGGCTACACCTTC	CASSAIPEGYTF
NA	TRBJ1-5	TRBV19	TRBD1	TGTGCCAGTAGTATAAGAGGGACAGGGGATAATCAGCCCCAGCATTTT	CASSIRGTGDNQPQHF
NA	TRBJ1-1	TRBV20-1	NA	TGCAGTGCTAGCGACGCCACTGAAGCTTTCTTT	CSASDATEAFF
once	TRBJ2-3	TRBV5-6	TRBD1	TGTGCCAGCAGCTTGGCAGGGGGCCAAGTGCAGTATTTT	CASSLAGGQVQYF
NA	TRBJ1-1	TRBV19	NA	TGTGCCAGTACGAAACGGAAGACGGTCAACACTGAAGCTTTCTTT	CASTKRKTVNTEAFF
NA	TRBJ1-3	TRBV10-3	TRBD1	TGTGCCATCAGAGCGACAGGGGAAGGAAACACCATATATTTT	CAIRATGEGNTIYF
NA	TRBJ1-4	TRBV28	TRBD1	TGTGCCACACAGGGGCGGGTGTATGAAAAACTGTTTTTT	CATQGRVYEKLFF
NA	TRBJ1-1	TRBV9	NA	TGTGCCAGCAGCGTGACTCCTATGAACACTGAAGCTTTCTTT	CASSVTPMNTEAFF
NA	TRBJ2-3	TRBV6-5	TRBD2	TGTGCCAGCAGGTGGACTAGCGGGAGCTCAGATACGCAGTATTTT	CASRWTSGSSDTQYF
NA	TRBJ2-3	TRBV10-3	NA	TGTGCCATCAGTGGGAGGGGGGAGACAGATACGCAGTATTTT	CAISGRGETDTQYF
NA	TRBJ2-5	TRBV6-6	NA	TGTGCCAGCAGTTACTCTGAAGAGACCCAGTACTTC	CASSYSEETQYF
NA	TRBJ2-3	TRBV28	NA	TGTGCCAGCAGTTTAGTTTCTTATGGCACAGATACGCAGTATTTT	CASSLVSYGTDTQYF
NA	TRBJ2-5	TRBV5-6	TRBD1	TGTGCCAGCAGCATTCTCGTCCGACAGGGAATAGGAGAGACCCAGTACTTC	CASSILVRQGIGETQYF
NA	TRBJ2-5	TRBV27	TRBD2	TGTGCCAGCACCCATCATTGGACTAGCGGTAAAGAGACCCAGTACTTC	CASTHHWTSGKETQYF
NA	TRBJ2-7	TRBV29-1	NA	TGCAGCGTTGCAGAGACGAGCTCCTACGAGCAGTACTTC	CSVAETSSYEQYF
NA	TRBJ2-2	TRBV27	NA	TGTGCCAGCAGTTTACGCCGGAGTACAGCCGGGGAGCTGTTTTTT	CASSLRRSTAGELFF
NA	TRBJ2-6	TRBV4-1	NA	TGCGCCAGCAGCCAAGTGGACTTACTGCCCTCTGGGGCCAACGTCCTGACTTTC	CASSQVDLLPSGANVLTF
few	TRBJ1-2	TRBV4-1	NA	TGCGCCAGCAGCCGACCCTCTGATGGCTACACCTTC	CASSRPSDGYTF
NA	TRBJ2-1	TRBV18	TRBD1	TGTGCCAGCTCACAAAAGACAGGGACATCCTACAATGAGCAGTTCTTC	CASSQKTGTSYNEQFF